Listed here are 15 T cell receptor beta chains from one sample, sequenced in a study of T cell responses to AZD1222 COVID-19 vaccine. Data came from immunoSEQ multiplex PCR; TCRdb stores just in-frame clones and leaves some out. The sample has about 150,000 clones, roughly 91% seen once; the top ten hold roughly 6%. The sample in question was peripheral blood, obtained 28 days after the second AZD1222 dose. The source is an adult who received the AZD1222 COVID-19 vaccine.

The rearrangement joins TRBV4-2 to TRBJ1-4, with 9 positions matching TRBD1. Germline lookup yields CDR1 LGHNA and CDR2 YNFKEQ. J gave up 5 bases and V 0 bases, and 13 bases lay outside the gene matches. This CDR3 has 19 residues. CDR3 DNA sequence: TGTGCCAGCAGCCAAGACCTTGGGGACAGGGTGGCGGGGAATGAAAAACTGTTTTTT. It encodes CASSQDLGDRVAGNEKLFF.

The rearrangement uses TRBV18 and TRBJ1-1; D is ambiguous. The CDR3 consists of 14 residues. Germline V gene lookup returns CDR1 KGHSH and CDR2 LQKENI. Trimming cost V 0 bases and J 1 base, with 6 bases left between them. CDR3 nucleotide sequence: TGTGCCAGCTCACCACCGGAGAGGAACACTGAAGCTTTCTTT. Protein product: CASSPPERNTEAFF.

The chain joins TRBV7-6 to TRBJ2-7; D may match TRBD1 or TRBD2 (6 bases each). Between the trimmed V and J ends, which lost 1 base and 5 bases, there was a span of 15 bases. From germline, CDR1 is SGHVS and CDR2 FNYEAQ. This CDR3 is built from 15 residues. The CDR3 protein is CASSLVVTGADEQYF. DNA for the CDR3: TGTGCCAGCAGCTTAGTCGTCACGGGGGCTGACGAGCAGTACTTC.

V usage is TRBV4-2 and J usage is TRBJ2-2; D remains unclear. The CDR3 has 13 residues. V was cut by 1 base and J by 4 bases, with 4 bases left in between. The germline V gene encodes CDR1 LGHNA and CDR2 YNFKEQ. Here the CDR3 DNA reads TGTGCCAGCAGCCAAGTGAGCACCGGGGAGCTGTTTTTT. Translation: CASSQVSTGELFF.

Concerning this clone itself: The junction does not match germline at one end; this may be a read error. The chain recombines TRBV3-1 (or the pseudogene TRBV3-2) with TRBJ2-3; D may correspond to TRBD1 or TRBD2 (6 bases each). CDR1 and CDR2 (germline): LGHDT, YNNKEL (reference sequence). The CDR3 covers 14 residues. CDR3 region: CASSLGKGGAGTLF. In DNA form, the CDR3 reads TGTGCCAGCAGCCTCGGAAAGGGGGGCGCAGGAACCCTTTTT.

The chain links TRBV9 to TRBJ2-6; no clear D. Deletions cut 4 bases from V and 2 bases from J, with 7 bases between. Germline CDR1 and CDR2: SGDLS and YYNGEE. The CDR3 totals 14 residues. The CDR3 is CASSSWTGANVLTF. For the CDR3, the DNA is TGTGCCAGCAGCTCCTGGACTGGGGCCAACGTCCTGACTTTC.

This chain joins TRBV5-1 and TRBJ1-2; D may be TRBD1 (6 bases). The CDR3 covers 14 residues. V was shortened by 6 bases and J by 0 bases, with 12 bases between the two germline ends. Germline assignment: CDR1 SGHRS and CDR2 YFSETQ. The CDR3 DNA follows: TGCGCCAGCAACGAACAGGGTTCTAACTATGGCTACACCTTC. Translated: CASNEQGSNYGYTF.

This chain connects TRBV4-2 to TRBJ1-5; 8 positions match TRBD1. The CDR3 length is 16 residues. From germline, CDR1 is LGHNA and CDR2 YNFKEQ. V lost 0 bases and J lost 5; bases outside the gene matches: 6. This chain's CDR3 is CASSQDATGGYQPQHF. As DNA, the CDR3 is TGTGCCAGCAGCCAAGATGCCACAGGGGGATATCAGCCCCAGCATTTT.

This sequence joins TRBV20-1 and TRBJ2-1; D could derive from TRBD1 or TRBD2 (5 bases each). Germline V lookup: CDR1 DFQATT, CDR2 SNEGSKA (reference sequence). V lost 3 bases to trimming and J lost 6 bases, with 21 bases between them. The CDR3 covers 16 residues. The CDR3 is CSASDAWGPNGNEQFF. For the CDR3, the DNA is TGCAGTGCTAGTGACGCATGGGGACCGAACGGCAATGAGCAGTTCTTC.

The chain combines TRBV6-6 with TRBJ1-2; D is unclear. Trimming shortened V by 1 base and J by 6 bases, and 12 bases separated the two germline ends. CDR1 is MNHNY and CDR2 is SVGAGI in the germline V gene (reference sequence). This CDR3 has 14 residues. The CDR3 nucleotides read TGTGCCAGCAGTTACTGGGAGGTAGCGGATGGCTACACCTTC. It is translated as CASSYWEVADGYTF.

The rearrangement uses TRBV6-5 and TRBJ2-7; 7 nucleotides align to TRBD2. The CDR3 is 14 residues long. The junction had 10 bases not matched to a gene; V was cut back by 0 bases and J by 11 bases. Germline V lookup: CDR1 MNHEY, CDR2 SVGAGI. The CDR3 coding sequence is TGTGCCAGCAGTTACTCGAGGAGCGGGACCTCAAAGTACTTC. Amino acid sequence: CASSYSRSGTSKYF.

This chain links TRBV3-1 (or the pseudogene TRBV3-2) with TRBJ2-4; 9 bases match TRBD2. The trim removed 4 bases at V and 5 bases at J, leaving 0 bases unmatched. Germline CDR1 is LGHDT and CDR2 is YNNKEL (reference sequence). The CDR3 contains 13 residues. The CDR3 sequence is CASSLAGENIQYF. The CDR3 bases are TGTGCCAGCAGCCTAGCGGGGGAAAACATTCAGTACTTC.

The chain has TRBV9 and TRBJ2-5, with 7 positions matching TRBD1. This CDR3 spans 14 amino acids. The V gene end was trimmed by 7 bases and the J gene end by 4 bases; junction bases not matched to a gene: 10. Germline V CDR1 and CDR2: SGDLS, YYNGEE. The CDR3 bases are TGTGCCAGCTCTGCCCGACAGGGTATAGAGACCCAGTACTTC. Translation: CASSARQGIETQYF.

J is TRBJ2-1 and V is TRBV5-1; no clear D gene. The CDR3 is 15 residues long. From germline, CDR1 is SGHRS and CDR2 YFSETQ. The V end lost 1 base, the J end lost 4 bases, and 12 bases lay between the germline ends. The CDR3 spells CASSLRDKVYNEQFF. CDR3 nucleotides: TGCGCCAGCAGCTTGCGAGACAAAGTTTACAATGAGCAGTTCTTC.

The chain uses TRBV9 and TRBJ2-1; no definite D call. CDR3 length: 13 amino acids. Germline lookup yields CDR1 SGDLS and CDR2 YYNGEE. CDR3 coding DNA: TGTGCAGTCAGCAAGGGCCTGGACAATGAGCAGTTCTTC. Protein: CAVSKGLDNEQFF.